This T cell receptor (beta chain) was captured by sequencing in a study of blood T cell repertoires in COVID-19. As for the study in general: Acute and convalescent COVID-19 specimens originated in the United States, Italy and Spain. Sources were T cells, B-cell-depleted T cells, or PBMCs; the material itself was cDNA or gDNA.

Original processing notes: Amplified reference gene primers provided the basis for estimating nucleated cell counts. Profiling relied on immunoSEQ multiplex PCR, and the TCRdb table lists in-frame clones only, not all of them. That table is the source of V, J and clone size, and D and trimming were worked out from the DNA. The sample shows over 65,000 clones, around 90% of them seen only once. Between the trimmed V and J ends, which lost 0 bases and 0 bases, there was a span of 12 bases. The V gene's germline CDR1 is SGHNT and CDR2 YYREEE (reference sequence). The CDR3 runs to 16 residues. The sequence was obtained from a human donor in a cohort sampled during active COVID-19. The chain uses TRBV5-4 and TRBJ1-1; D possibly corresponds to TRBD1 (5 bases). Specimen: peripheral blood. CDR3 sequence reads: CASSLDGGVMNTEAFF. The CDR3 bases are TGTGCCAGCAGCTTGGACGGGGGGGTGATGAACACTGAAGCTTTCTTT.